The 5 T cell receptor beta chains reported below all come from one sample, sequenced in a study of control samples from healthy donors and cancer patients. The table came from immunoSEQ multiplex PCR; TCRdb's copy has only in-frame clones and leaves some out. The data show around 130,000 clones, about 87% seen once. Sample: blood. The receptors come from a man aged 25 to 40 in good health.

This clone was seen a few times. The V call is TRBV28, the J call TRBJ1-1; D not resolved. In germline, CDR1 is MDHEN, CDR2 SYDVKM. The CDR3 length is 12 residues. With 8 bases removed from V and 11 bases from J, the gap between germline ends came to 18 bases. The CDR3 DNA reads TGTGCCAGCCAGGATCGGGCGGGAAGCGCTTTCTTT. Translating it yields CASQDRAGSAFF.

For this clone: The junction and the germline gene differ at one end; a read error may be behind it. The chain employs TRBV20-1 and TRBJ2-5; D is ambiguous. The CDR3 has 8 amino acids. Germline-derived CDR1 and CDR2 are DFQATT and SNEGSKA (reference sequence). Here the CDR3 DNA reads TGCAGTGCTGGCCCAAGAGACTTC. Its translation: CSAGPRDF.

The J gene is TRBJ1-4, the V gene TRBV5-4, with D perhaps TRBD1 (5 bases). Germline assignment: CDR1 SGHNT and CDR2 YYREEE (reference sequence). CDR3 length: 16 residues. The germline V and J ends were trimmed by 4 bases and 0 bases, with 13 bases remaining between them. CDR3 bases: TGTGCCAGCAGCCCCACAGGAGATGCAACTAATGAAAAACTGTTTTTT. This gives the protein CASSPTGDATNEKLFF. The full variable domain, completed using reference TRBV5-4 and TRBJ1-4, is ETGVTQSPTHLIKTRGQQVTLRCSSQSGHNTVSWYQQALGQGPQFIFQYYREEENGRGNFPPRFSGLQFPNYSSELNVNALELDDSALYLCASSPTGDATNEKLFFGSGTQLSVL.

The J gene is TRBJ2-3, the V gene TRBV6-4; TRBD1 aligns across 9 bases. After removal of 4 bases from V and 3 bases from J, the junction contained 5 bases not matched to a gene. Germline values: CDR1 MRHNA, CDR2 SNTAGT. The CDR3 contains 15 residues. This CDR3 is CASSANRGRTDTQYF. The CDR3 nucleotides read TGTGCCAGCAGTGCCAACAGGGGGCGAACAGATACGCAGTATTTT.

The V and J genes are TRBV4-1 and TRBJ1-6; no clear D gene. CDR1 MGHRA and CDR2 YSYEKL come from the germline V gene. The CDR3 is 16 amino acids. V gave up 0 bases and J gave up 6 bases, with 12 bases separating them. The CDR3 spells CASSQEMGKGNSPLHF. CDR3 bases: TGCGCCAGCAGCCAAGAAATGGGGAAGGGTAATTCACCCCTCCACTTT.